This TCR beta chain was sequenced in a study of OX40 agonist ivuxolimab in advanced cancers. Looked up from germline, CDR1 is MNHNS and CDR2 is SASEGT. Trimming removed 0 bases from V and 6 bases from J, with 12 bases in between. This CDR3 region has 15 residues. Some clones are missing from TCRdb's copy, which holds only in-frame ones; the method was immunoSEQ multiplex PCR. The data hold over 100,000 clones, with 93% observed a single time. J is TRBJ1-5 and V is TRBV6-1, with D perhaps TRBD1 (5 bases). The clonotype originates from an adult with an advanced solid tumor such as melanoma, head and neck, liver or kidney cancer. The source was CD4+ or CD8+ T cells sorted from blood, collected in a trial of the OX40 agonist ivuxolimab. The CDR3 DNA sequence: TGTGCCAGCAGTGAAGCGGGGGGGGAGAGTCAGCCCCAGCATTTT. This codes for CASSEAGGESQPQHF.